The 8 T cell receptor beta chains below come from one sample, sequenced in a study of blood T cell repertoires in COVID-19 (dated by TCRdb to 2018 to 2020). Receptors were amplified or captured by the immunoSEQ multiplex PCR assay. What TCRdb holds here is the immuneACCESS table cut down to in-frame rearrangements. Part of the clones is not present; checked against another copy, under half of the missing clones reflect an unresolved V gene, and the others are unexplained. The table for this sample lists some 350,000 clones; around 83% of them were counted only once. 2.5% to 3% of the sample goes to the ten largest clones. Input material: peripheral blood. These receptors were taken from a man aged 25-45 years with active or convalescent COVID-19.

This clone was counted once. This chain joins TRBV5-1 and TRBJ1-4, with 8 bases aligning to TRBD1. J gave up 0 bases and V 4 bases, and 5 bases lay outside the gene matches. Per germline, CDR1 SGHRS and CDR2 YFSETQ. CDR3 length: 16 amino acids. CDR3 amino acids: CASSQGQGTTNEKLFF. The DNA of the CDR3 is TGCGCCAGCAGCCAAGGACAGGGAACAACTAATGAAAAACTGTTTTTT.

The V call is TRBV24-1, the J call TRBJ2-1; TRBD2 agrees at 7 bases. CDR3 size: 19 residues. The V segment lost 1 base and the J segment 1 base; nucleotides outside the gene matches: 12. Germline CDR1 KGHDR, CDR2 SFDVKD. The CDR3 coding sequence is TGTGCCACCAGTGATTTAGGGGTGGGTGGCGGGAGATCCTACAATGAGCAGTTCTTC. Residues: CATSDLGVGGGRSYNEQFF.

V usage is TRBV10-2 and J usage is TRBJ1-1; D remains ambiguous. The CDR3 totals 11 residues. Trimming removed 7 bases at V and 9 bases at J, with 12 bases between. In germline, CDR1 is WSHSY, CDR2 SAAADI. CDR3 sequence: CASNSQRKAFF. CDR3 coding DNA: TGCGCCAGCAATTCCCAGAGGAAAGCTTTCTTT.

This rearrangement joins TRBV21-1 to TRBJ2-5; TRBD1 reflects the table's D call only, with no check against the DNA. TRBV21-1 is tagged as a pseudogene. The length of the CDR3 is 17 residues. The CDR3 is CASSKGRGGLVQETQYF. The CDR3 nucleotides are TGTGCCAGCAGCAAAGGGAGAGGGGGCCTAGTTCAAGAGACCCAGTACTTC.

The chain carries TRBV11-3 and TRBJ1-1; the match to TRBD1 covers 7 bases. The CDR3 loop spans 17 amino acids. The ends lost 3 bases at V and 0 bases at J; junction bases unmatched: 10. Germline CDR1 is SGHNT and CDR2 is YENEEA. The CDR3 loop is CASSLRRRGQLNTEAFF. CDR3 DNA sequence: TGTGCCAGCAGCTTGCGTAGAAGGGGACAGCTGAACACTGAAGCTTTCTTT.

The rearrangement joins TRBV30 to TRBJ1-1; 7 bases align to TRBD1. V was pared by 1 base and J by 2 bases, with 4 bases of the junction left unmatched. Germline CDR1 reads GTSNPN; CDR2 reads SVGIG (reference sequence). The CDR3 covers 14 residues. The CDR3 reads CAWSAGQSNTEAFF. DNA of the CDR3: TGTGCCTGGAGTGCGGGACAGTCAAACACTGAAGCTTTCTTT.

The rearrangement uses TRBV9 and TRBJ2-1; D remains unclear. Trimming removed 0 bases at V and 5 bases at J, with 12 bases between. In germline, CDR1 is SGDLS, CDR2 YYNGEE. The CDR3 loop spans 15 amino acids. The CDR3 bases are TGTGCCAGCAGCGTAGTCGTTACCCCGGACAATGAGCAGTTCTTC. Protein sequence: CASSVVVTPDNEQFF.

The chain is built from TRBV7-3 and TRBJ2-1, with 8 bases lining up with TRBD2. J gave up 8 bases and V 0 bases, and 6 bases lay outside the gene matches. CDR3 length: 15 amino acids. Per the germline V gene, CDR1 is SGHTA and CDR2 is FQGTGA. CDR3 sequence reads: CASSLTAGVSYEQFF. In DNA form, the CDR3 reads TGTGCCAGCAGCTTAACAGCGGGAGTGAGCTATGAGCAGTTCTTC.